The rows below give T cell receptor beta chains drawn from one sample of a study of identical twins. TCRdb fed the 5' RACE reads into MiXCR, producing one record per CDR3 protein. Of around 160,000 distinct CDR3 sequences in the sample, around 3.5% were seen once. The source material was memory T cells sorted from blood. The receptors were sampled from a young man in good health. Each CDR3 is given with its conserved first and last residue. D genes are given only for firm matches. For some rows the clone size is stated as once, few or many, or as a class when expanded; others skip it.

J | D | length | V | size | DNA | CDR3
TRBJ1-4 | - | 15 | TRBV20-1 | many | TGCAGTGCTTATCGGCTGGGGGCAACTAATGAAAAACTGTTTTTT | CSAYRLGATNEKLFF
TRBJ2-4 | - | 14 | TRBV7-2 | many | TGTGCCAGCAGCCCGGGCACGGGACGGGCGATTCAGTACTTC | CASSPGTGRAIQYF
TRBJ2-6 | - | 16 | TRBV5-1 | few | TGCGCCAGCAGCGACCGGACAGCCTCTGGGGCCAACGTCCTGACTTTC | CASSDRTASGANVLTF
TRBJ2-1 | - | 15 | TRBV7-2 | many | TGTGCCAGCCGGGGCGGGAAAGGTACCTACAATGAGCAGTTCTTC | CASRGGKGTYNEQFF
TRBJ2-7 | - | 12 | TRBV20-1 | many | TGCAGTGCTCACGAAGACGGGTTCCTTCAGTACTTC | CSAHEDGFLQYF
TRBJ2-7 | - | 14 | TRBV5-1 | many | TGCGCCAGCAGCTGGAGGGGGCGTTCCTACGAGCAGTACTTC | CASSWRGRSYEQYF
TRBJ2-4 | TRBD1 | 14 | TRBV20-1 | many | TGCAGTGCTAAGACCGGGACAGCGAAAAACATTCAGTACTTC | CSAKTGTAKNIQYF
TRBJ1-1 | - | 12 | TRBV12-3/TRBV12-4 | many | TGTGCCAGCACACGGGGGCACACTGAAGCTTTCTTT | CASTRGHTEAFF
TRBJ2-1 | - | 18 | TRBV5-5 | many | TGTGCCAGCAGCTTGGGGGACGGGGCGGGACTCCCCTACAATGAGCAGTTCTTC | CASSLGDGAGLPYNEQFF
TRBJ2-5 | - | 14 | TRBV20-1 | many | TGCAGTGCTAGGCACCGTCTTGGGGGAGAGACCCAGTACTTC | CSARHRLGGETQYF
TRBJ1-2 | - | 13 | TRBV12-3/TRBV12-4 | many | TGTGCCAGCGGCGAGGGGACATCGTCTGGCTACACCTTC | CASGEGTSSGYTF
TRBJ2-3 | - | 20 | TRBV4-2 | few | TGTGCCAGCAGCCCGGGTCTAACAGGCAAATGGGGCGGCATCACAGATACGCAGTATTTT | CASSPGLTGKWGGITDTQYF
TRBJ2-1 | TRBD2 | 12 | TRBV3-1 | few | TGTGCCAGCAGCCAAACTAGCGGAGAGCAGTTCTTC | CASSQTSGEQFF
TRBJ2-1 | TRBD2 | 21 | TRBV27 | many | TGTGCCAGCAGGGGAAGGGGGACTAGCGCCTACTCTGGGAGCTCCTACAATGAGCAGTTCTTC | CASRGRGTSAYSGSSYNEQFF
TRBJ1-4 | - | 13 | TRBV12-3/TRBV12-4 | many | TGTGCCAGCAGTAGGACCTTGGGGGAAAAACTGTTTTTT | CASSRTLGEKLFF
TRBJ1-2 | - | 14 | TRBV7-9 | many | TGTGCCAGCAGCTTAGCTTCCTCCAGTGGTGGCTACACCTTC | CASSLASSSGGYTF
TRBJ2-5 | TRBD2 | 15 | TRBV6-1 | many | TGTGCCAGCAGTGAAACAACTAGCGGCTACGGGACCCAGTACTTC | CASSETTSGYGTQYF
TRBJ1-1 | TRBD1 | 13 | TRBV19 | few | TGTGCCAGTACCCGGGACAGAAACACTGAAGCTTTCTTT | CASTRDRNTEAFF
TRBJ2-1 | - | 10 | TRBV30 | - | TGTGCCTGCTACATTAAGGAGCAGTTCTTC | CACYIKEQFF
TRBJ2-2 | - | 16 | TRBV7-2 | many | TGTGCCAGCAGTCCGGAGCGACTTTCGAACACCGGGGAGCTGTTTTTT | CASSPERLSNTGELFF
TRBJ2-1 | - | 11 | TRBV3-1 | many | TGTGCCAGCAGCCTCAAGGGTGAGCAGTTCTTC | CASSLKGEQFF
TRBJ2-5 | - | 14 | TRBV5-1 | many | TGCGCCAGCAGCTTGGCTGGGGCCCTAGAGACCCAGTACTTC | CASSLAGALETQYF
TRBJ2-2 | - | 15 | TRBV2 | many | TGTGCCAGCAGTGCGTTGTCCCAGGGATCCGGGGAGCTGTTTTTT | CASSALSQGSGELFF
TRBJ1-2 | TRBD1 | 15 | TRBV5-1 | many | TGCGCCAGCAGCTTGGATAGCAGGGGGAACTATGGCTACACCTTC | CASSLDSRGNYGYTF
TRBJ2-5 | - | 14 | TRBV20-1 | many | TGCAGTGCTAGCTCCAAGGGGGGCCAAGAGACCCAGTACTTC | CSASSKGGQETQYF
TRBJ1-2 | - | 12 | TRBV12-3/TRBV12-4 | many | TGTGCCAGCAGCGGAGGGGGTGGCGGCTACACCTTC | CASSGGGGGYTF
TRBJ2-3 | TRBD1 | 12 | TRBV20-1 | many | TGCACCACAGGGGATGGCACAGATACGCAGTATTTT | CTTGDGTDTQYF
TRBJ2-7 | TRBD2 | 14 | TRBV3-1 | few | TGTGCCAGCAGCCCCGGACTAGCCTCCGCCGAGCAGTACTTC | CASSPGLASAEQYF
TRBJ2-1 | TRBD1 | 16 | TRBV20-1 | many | TGCAGTGCTACCGGCTACGGGACAGCCGGGTACAATGAGCAGTTCTTC | CSATGYGTAGYNEQFF
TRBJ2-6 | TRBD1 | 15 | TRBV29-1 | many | TGCAGCGTGGCCCTTGGGACAGACGGGGCCAACGTCCTGACTTTC | CSVALGTDGANVLTF
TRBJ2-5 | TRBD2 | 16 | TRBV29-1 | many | TGCAGCGCCGAGGGTCTAGCGGGGGCCGCTCAAGAGACCCAGTACTTC | CSAEGLAGAAQETQYF
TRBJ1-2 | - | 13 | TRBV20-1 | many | TGCAGTGCTAAACATTTCGGCGTTTATGGCTACACCTTC | CSAKHFGVYGYTF